The entry below gives a single T cell receptor beta chain sequence along with its context. Its specificity is not known. TCRdb processed the RACE reads anew with MiXCR; each CDR3 protein has one entry. The sample carries under 130,000 distinct CDR3 sequences, around 10% recorded once. The CDR3 has 14 amino acids. Trimming pared 7 bases from V and 2 bases from J, leaving 16 bases between. CDR1 and CDR2 from the germline V gene are SQVTM and ANQGSEA. Time point in this sample: patch test 1, 2 weeks after DPC sensitization. Documented treatment: therapeutic diphenylcyclopropenone sensitization with weekly scalp DPC. Blood was collected ahead of every patch test applied. The record originates from a study of human T cells and chemical hapten exposure. The study's findings and limits: No change in TCRs above 1 in 1000 frequency was produced by DPC sensitization. Patch test scores rose with PT1 expanded TCR counts, a positive correlation.

The material sequenced was whole blood, taken in connection with sensitization to the hapten diphenylcyclopropenone (DPC). The rearrangement joins TRBV29-1 to TRBJ2-3, with a weak D call TRBD1 (5 bases). The source is a woman in her 40s with alopecia areata. Some clones in this sample may be carry-over from other donors' samples. CDR3 DNA: TGCAGCGCCGTAGGGGAAGACTCCACAGATACGCAGTATTTT. Translating it yields CSAVGEDSTDTQYF.